A selection of T cell receptor beta chains follows, all from one sample in a study of blood T cell repertoires in COVID-19. The data were produced by immunoSEQ multiplex PCR, yet TCRdb's version contains in-frame clones alone and is incomplete. The repertoire consists of 110,000 or so clones, with roughly 80% occurring once and the leading ten covering around 8%. What was sequenced was peripheral blood. The receptors come from a woman in her forties with acute or convalescent COVID-19. The CDR3 runs from the conserved cysteine through the conserved F or W. A D gene is named only where the DNA matches it firmly. Only some rows state a clone size, as once, few, many or a class for expanded clones.

TRBD1	TRBJ1-1	TRBV9	.	CASSAIGQGNSEAFF	TGTGCCAGCAGCGCTATAGGACAGGGAAACTCTGAAGCTTTCTTT
TRBD1	TRBJ2-2	TRBV11-3	.	CASSLVGQGAGELFF	TGTGCCAGCAGCTTAGTCGGTCAGGGGGCCGGGGAGCTGTTTTTT
TRBD1	TRBJ1-2	TRBV5-4	.	CASSNAGQGNYGYTF	TGTGCCAGCAGCAACGCAGGACAGGGAAACTATGGCTACACCTTC
.	TRBJ1-2	TRBV5-1	.	CASSLVGDGYTF	TGCGCCAGCAGCTTGGTAGGGGATGGCTACACCTTC
TRBD1	TRBJ2-7	TRBV4-1	.	CASSQERTGTTYEQYF	TGCGCCAGCAGCCAAGAGAGGACAGGGACAACCTACGAGCAGTACTTC
.	TRBJ1-2	TRBV5-6	.	CASSVAGTGGNYGYTF	TGTGCCAGCAGCGTCGCTGGCACAGGTGGTAACTATGGCTACACCTTC
TRBD1	TRBJ1-2	TRBV28	.	CASSEGQNYGYTF	TGTGCCAGCAGTGAGGGACAGAACTATGGCTACACCTTC
TRBD1	TRBJ2-3	TRBV2	.	CASRTGGGTDTQYF	TGTGCCAGCAGGACAGGGGGAGGCACAGATACGCAGTATTTT
.	TRBJ1-2	TRBV5-6	.	CASSRGTFGYTF	TGTGCCAGCAGCCGCGGGACTTTTGGCTACACCTTC
TRBD1	TRBJ1-1	TRBV5-1	once	CASSSQGQGVRTEAFF	TGCGCCAGCAGCTCCCAGGGACAGGGGGTGAGGACTGAAGCTTTCTTT
TRBD1	TRBJ1-4	TRBV2	.	CASIPYDRAFEKLFF	TGTGCCAGCATCCCTTATGACAGGGCCTTTGAAAAACTGTTTTTT
.	TRBJ1-1	TRBV11-3	.	CASSRGRGGTEAFF	TGTGCCAGCAGCCGCGGGAGGGGAGGCACTGAAGCTTTCTTT
.	TRBJ2-5	TRBV19	.	CASSTAQETQYF	TGTGCCAGTTCGACAGCTCAAGAGACCCAGTACTTC
.	TRBJ2-1	TRBV18	.	CASSPTSNEQFF	TGTGCCAGCTCACCGACTAGTAATGAGCAGTTCTTC
TRBD2	TRBJ2-3	TRBV5-5	.	CASSRRLAGPTDTQYF	TGTGCCAGCAGCCGCCGACTAGCGGGGCCCACAGATACGCAGTATTTT
.	TRBJ1-2	TRBV11-2	.	CASSLWGGPNYGYTF	TGTGCCAGCAGCTTATGGGGAGGGCCTAACTATGGCTACACCTTC
.	TRBJ1-5	TRBV27	.	CASSLSTGVNQPQHF	TGTGCCAGCAGTTTATCGACAGGTGTCAATCAGCCCCAGCATTTT
TRBD1	TRBJ1-5	TRBV28	.	CASSKTGGGSQPQHF	TGTGCCAGCAGCAAGACAGGGGGTGGAAGTCAGCCCCAGCATTTT
.	TRBJ1-5	TRBV30	few	CAWSVRVQGQPQHF	TGTGCCTGGAGTGTAAGGGTCCAGGGGCAGCCCCAGCATTTT
.	TRBJ1-3	TRBV19	.	CASSIGDTSGNTIYF	TGTGCCAGTAGTATAGGGGACACCTCTGGAAACACCATATATTTT
.	TRBJ1-6	TRBV2	.	CASRQSAGPSSPLHF	TGTGCCAGCAGACAATCCGCAGGTCCCAGTTCACCCCTCCACTTT
.	TRBJ1-2	TRBV5-6	once	CASSLDLQGWTF	TGTGCCAGCAGCTTGGACCTTCAGGGTTGGACCTTC
TRBD1	TRBJ1-1	TRBV7-9	few	CASSQAEGARFF	TGTGCCAGCAGCCAAGCAGAGGGGGCGAGGTTCTTT
.	TRBJ2-5	TRBV6-2/TRBV6-3	.	CANSYSVGFRETQYF	TGTGCCAACAGTTACTCCGTTGGTTTCAGGGAGACCCAGTACTTC
.	TRBJ2-2	TRBV7-2	.	CASSVGLYGELFF	TGTGCCAGCAGCGTGGGACTCTACGGGGAGCTGTTTTTT
TRBD2	TRBJ2-3	TRBV28	.	CAVGLAGDMVDTQYF	TGTGCCGTGGGACTAGCGGGGGACATGGTAGATACGCAGTATTTT
TRBD1	TRBJ1-1	TRBV2	.	CASIRQGGTEAFF	TGTGCCAGCATTCGACAGGGGGGCACTGAAGCTTTCTTT
.	TRBJ1-1	TRBV9	.	CASSISPDSNGAFF	TGTGCCAGCAGCATCTCTCCGGACTCGAACGGAGCTTTCTTT
.	TRBJ2-2	TRBV5-1	.	CASSLWGAGELFF	TGCGCCAGCAGCCTCTGGGGAGCCGGGGAGCTGTTTTTT
TRBD1	TRBJ2-2	TRBV7-6	.	CASSTQTGGLGELFF	TGTGCCAGCAGCACCCAAACAGGGGGCCTCGGGGAGCTGTTTTTT
.	TRBJ2-7	TRBV11-2	few	CASRVGGGSYKDEQYF	TGTGCCAGCAGGGTGGGCGGGGGCAGTTATAAGGACGAGCAGTACTTC
TRBD2	TRBJ2-1	TRBV5-1	.	CASSSKRGVGEQFF	TGCGCCAGCAGCTCCAAGCGGGGTGTCGGTGAGCAGTTCTTC
TRBD1	TRBJ1-5	TRBV4-1	.	CASSPGQVDAQPQHF	TGCGCCAGCAGCCCGGGACAGGTGGACGCGCAGCCCCAGCATTTT
TRBD1	TRBJ1-3	TRBV7-9	.	CASSSWTGAGNTIYF	TGTGCCAGCAGCTCCTGGACAGGGGCAGGAAACACCATATATTTT
TRBD1	TRBJ1-1	TRBV12-3/TRBV12-4	.	CASSSDRVAEAFF	TGTGCCAGCAGTTCCGACAGGGTCGCTGAAGCTTTCTTT
.	TRBJ2-7	TRBV18	.	CASSPGRAGEQYF	TGTGCCAGCTCACCAGGCAGGGCTGGGGAGCAGTACTTC
.	TRBJ2-1	TRBV7-2	.	CASSLGQSYNEQFF	TGTGCCAGCAGCTTAGGACAGTCCTACAATGAGCAGTTCTTC
.	TRBJ2-7	TRBV25-1	.	CASSDQTRGWEQYF	TGTGCCAGCAGTGATCAAACCCGGGGGTGGGAGCAGTACTTC
TRBD2	TRBJ2-3	TRBV5-1	.	CASSLDSGGPTDTQYF	TGCGCCAGCAGCTTAGATAGCGGGGGGCCCACAGATACGCAGTATTTT
.	TRBJ1-4	TRBV5-4	.	CASSPGRGAANEKLFF	TGTGCCAGCAGCCCCGGGAGGGGGGCGGCTAATGAAAAACTGTTTTTT
TRBD1	TRBJ2-7	TRBV3-1/TRBV3-2	.	CASSQDLGTGSTEQYF	TGTGCCAGCAGCCAAGATTTGGGGACAGGGTCTACGGAGCAGTACTTC
.	TRBJ1-5	TRBV15	.	CATSRASGQNNQPQHF	TGTGCCACCAGCAGAGCGAGTGGACAGAACAATCAGCCCCAGCATTTT
TRBD1	TRBJ1-6	TRBV6-5	.	CASTDRVKRSPLHF	TGTGCCAGCACCGACAGGGTGAAGCGATCACCCCTCCACTTT
TRBD1	TRBJ1-4	TRBV6-5	.	CASSYSIRGDEKLFF	TGTGCCAGCAGTTACTCAATCAGGGGGGATGAAAAACTGTTTTTT
.	TRBJ2-1	TRBV7-2	once	CASSQLRGNEQFF	TGTGCCAGCAGCCAATTACGGGGCAATGAGCAGTTCTTC
.	TRBJ2-2	TRBV7-6	.	CASSRGAGELFF	TGTGCCAGCAGCCGGGGAGCCGGGGAGCTGTTTTTT
TRBD2	TRBJ2-5	TRBV11-2	.	CASSPGTSGEETQYF	TGTGCCAGCAGCCCCGGGACTAGCGGGGAAGAGACCCAGTACTTC
TRBD2	TRBJ2-1	TRBV6-5	.	CASSPLAGGREQFF	TGTGCCAGCAGTCCCCTAGCGGGGGGTCGTGAGCAGTTCTTC
.	TRBJ2-7	TRBV7-2	.	CASSSLTYEQYF	TGTGCCAGCAGCTCCCTTACCTACGAGCAGTACTTC
TRBD1	TRBJ1-2	TRBV6-5	.	CASSYSGQGAGGYTF	TGTGCCAGCAGTTACTCGGGACAGGGGGCGGGTGGCTACACCTTC
.	TRBJ1-6	TRBV7-2	.	CASSLDGQHNSPLHF	TGTGCCAGCAGCTTAGATGGACAGCACAATTCACCCCTCCACTTT
.	TRBJ2-4	TRBV4-3	.	CASSQGHRVAKNIQYF	TGCGCCAGCAGCCAAGGCCACCGGGTAGCCAAAAACATTCAGTACTTC
.	TRBJ2-7	TRBV7-2	few	CASSSGGVAGYEQYF	TGTGCCAGCAGCTCGGGCGGGGTAGCAGGGTACGAGCAGTACTTC